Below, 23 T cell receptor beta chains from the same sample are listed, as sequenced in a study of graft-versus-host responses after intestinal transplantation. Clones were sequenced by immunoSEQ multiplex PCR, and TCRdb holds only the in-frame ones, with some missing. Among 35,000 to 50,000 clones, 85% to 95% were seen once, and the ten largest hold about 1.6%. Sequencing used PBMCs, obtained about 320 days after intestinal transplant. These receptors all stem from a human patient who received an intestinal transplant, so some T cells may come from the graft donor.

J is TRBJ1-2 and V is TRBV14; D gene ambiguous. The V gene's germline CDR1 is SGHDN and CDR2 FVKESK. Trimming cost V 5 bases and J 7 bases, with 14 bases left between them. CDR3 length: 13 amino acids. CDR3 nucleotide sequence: TGTGCCAGCAGCTCTCGAGGTTGGAGTGGCTACACCTTC. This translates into CASSSRGWSGYTF.

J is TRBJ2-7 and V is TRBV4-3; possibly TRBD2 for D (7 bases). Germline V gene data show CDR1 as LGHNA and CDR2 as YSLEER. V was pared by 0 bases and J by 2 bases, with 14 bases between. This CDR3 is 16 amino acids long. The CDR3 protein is CASSQEWWGGPYEQYF. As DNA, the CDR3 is TGCGCCAGCAGCCAAGAATGGTGGGGGGGGCCCTACGAGCAGTACTTC.

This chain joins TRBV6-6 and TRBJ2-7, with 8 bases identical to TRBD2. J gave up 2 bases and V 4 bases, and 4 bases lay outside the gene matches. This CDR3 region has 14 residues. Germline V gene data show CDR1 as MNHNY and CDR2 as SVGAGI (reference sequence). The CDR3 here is CASSLSGGPYEQYF. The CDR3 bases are TGTGCCAGCAGTTTATCGGGGGGGCCCTACGAGCAGTACTTC.

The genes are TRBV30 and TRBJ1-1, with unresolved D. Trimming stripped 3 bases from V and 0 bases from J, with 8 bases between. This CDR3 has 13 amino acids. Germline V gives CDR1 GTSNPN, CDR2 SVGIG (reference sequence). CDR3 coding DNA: TGTGCCTGGAGGAAGACCATGAACACTGAAGCTTTCTTT. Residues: CAWRKTMNTEAFF.

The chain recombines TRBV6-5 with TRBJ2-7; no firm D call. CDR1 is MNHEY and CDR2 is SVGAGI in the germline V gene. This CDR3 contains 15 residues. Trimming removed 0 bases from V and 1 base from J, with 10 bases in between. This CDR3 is CASSYSRLSSYEQYF. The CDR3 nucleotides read TGTGCCAGCAGTTACTCGAGGCTCTCTTCCTACGAGCAGTACTTC.

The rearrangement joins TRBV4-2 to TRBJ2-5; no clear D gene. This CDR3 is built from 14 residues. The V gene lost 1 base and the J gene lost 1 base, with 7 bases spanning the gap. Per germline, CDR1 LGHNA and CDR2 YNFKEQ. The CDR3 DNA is TGTGCCAGCAGCCAAGGTTACGGCCAAGAGACCCAGTACTTC. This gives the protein CASSQGYGQETQYF.

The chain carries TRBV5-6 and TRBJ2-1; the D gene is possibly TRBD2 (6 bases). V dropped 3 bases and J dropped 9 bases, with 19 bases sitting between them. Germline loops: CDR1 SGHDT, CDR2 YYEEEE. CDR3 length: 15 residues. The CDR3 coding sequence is TGTGCCAGCAGCTGGGGAGCTAGCCCGCGGGGTGAGCAGTTCTTC. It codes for CASSWGASPRGEQFF.

CDR3 protein: CSVNYRGRQETQYF. The CDR3 DNA follows: TGCAGCGTTAATTACAGGGGACGTCAAGAGACCCAGTACTTC. This chain connects TRBV29-1 to TRBJ2-5, with 7 bases aligning to TRBD1. This CDR3 comprises 14 residues. Losses at the gene ends were 5 bases for V and 2 bases for J; bases not matched to a gene: 8. Germline-derived CDR1 and CDR2 are SQVTM and ANQGSEA.

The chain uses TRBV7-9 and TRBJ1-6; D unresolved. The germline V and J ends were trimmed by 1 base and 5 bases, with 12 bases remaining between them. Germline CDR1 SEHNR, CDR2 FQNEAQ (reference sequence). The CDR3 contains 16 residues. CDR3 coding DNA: TGTGCCAGCAGCTTAGATCCAGGCCTCAATAATTCACCCCTCCACTTT. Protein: CASSLDPGLNNSPLHF.

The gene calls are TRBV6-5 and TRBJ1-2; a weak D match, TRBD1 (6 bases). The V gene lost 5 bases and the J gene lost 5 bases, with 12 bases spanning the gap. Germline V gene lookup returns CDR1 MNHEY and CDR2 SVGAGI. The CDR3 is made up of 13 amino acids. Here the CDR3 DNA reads TGTGCCAGCAGTAACACAGGGCTATATGGCTACACCTTC. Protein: CASSNTGLYGYTF.

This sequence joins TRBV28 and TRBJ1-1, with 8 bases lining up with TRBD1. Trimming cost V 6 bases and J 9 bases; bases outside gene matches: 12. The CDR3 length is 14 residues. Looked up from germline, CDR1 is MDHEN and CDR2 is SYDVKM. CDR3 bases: TGTGCCAGCAGACTCCCGGGACAGGCGGGAAAAGCTTTCTTT. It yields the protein CASRLPGQAGKAFF.

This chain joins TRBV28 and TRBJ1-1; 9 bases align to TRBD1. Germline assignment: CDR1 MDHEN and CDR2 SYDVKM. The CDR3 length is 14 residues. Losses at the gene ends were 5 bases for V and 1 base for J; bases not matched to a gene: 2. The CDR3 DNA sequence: TGTGCCAGCAGTCCGGGACAGGGGAACACTGAAGCTTTCTTT. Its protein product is CASSPGQGNTEAFF. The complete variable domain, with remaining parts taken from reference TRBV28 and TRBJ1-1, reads DVKVTQSSRYLVKRTGEKVFLECVQDMDHENMFWYRQDPGLGLRLIYFSYDVKMKEKGDIPEGYSVSREKKERFSLILESASTNQTSMYLCASSPGQGNTEAFFGQGTRLTVV.

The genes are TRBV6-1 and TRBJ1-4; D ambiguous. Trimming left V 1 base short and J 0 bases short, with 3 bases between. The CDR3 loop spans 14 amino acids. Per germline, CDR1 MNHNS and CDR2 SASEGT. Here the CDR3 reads CASSEGATNEKLFF. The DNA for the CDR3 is TGTGCCAGCAGTGAAGGGGCAACTAATGAAAAACTGTTTTTT.

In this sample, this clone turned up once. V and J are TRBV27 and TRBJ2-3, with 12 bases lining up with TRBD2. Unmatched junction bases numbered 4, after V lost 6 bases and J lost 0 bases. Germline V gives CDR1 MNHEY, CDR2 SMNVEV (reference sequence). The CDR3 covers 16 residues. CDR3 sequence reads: CASRELAGGSTDTQYF. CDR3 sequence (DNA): TGTGCCAGCAGGGAACTAGCGGGAGGTAGCACAGATACGCAGTATTTT.

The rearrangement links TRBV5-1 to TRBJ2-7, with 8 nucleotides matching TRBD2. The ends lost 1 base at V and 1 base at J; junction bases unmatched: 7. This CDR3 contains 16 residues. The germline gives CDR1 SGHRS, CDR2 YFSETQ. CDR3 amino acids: CASSLSAGVVSYEQYF. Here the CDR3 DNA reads TGCGCCAGCAGCTTGTCAGCGGGAGTGGTGTCCTACGAGCAGTACTTC.

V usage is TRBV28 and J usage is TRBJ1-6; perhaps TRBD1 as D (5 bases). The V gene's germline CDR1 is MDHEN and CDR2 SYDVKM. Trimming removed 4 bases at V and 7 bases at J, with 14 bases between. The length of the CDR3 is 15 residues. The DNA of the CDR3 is TGTGCCAGCAGTTGGGCCCAGGGATCGAATTCACCCCTCCACTTT. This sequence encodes CASSWAQGSNSPLHF.

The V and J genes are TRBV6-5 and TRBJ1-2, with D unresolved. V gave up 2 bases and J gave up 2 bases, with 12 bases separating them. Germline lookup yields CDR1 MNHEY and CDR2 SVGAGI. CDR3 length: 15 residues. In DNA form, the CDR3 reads TGTGCCAGCAGTTACGCCGAAGGACTGAACTATGGCTACACCTTC. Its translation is CASSYAEGLNYGYTF.

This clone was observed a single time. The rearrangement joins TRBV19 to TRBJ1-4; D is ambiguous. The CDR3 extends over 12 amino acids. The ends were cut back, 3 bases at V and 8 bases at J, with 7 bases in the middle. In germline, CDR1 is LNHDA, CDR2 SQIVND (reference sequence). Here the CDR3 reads CASSISVEKLFF. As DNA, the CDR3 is TGTGCCAGTAGTATTTCAGTGGAAAAACTGTTTTTT. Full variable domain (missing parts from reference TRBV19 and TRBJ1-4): DGGITQSPKYLFRKEGQNVTLSCEQNLNHDAMYWYRQDPGQGLRLIYYSQIVNDFQKGDIAEGYSVSREKKESFPLTVTSAQKNPTAFYLCASSISVEKLFFGSGTQLSVL.

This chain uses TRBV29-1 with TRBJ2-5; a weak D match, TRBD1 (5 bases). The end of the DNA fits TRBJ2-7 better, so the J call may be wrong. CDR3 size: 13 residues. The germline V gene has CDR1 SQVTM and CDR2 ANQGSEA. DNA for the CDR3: TGCAGCGTTGACAATGGGCAGGGCTACGAGCAGTACTTC. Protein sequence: CSVDNGQGYEQYF.

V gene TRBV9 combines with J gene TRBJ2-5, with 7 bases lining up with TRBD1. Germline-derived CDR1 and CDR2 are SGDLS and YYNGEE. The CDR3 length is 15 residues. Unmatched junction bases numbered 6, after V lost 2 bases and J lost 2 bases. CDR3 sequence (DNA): TGTGCCAGCAGCGTCACCGGGACAGCACAAGAGACCCAGTACTTC. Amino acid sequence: CASSVTGTAQETQYF.

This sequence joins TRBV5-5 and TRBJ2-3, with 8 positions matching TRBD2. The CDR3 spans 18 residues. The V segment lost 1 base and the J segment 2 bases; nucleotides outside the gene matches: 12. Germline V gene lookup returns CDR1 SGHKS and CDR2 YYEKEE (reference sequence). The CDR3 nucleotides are TGTGCCAGCAGCTTGACTAACGCGGGGGGCGAGAACACAGATACGCAGTATTTT. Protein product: CASSLTNAGGENTDTQYF.

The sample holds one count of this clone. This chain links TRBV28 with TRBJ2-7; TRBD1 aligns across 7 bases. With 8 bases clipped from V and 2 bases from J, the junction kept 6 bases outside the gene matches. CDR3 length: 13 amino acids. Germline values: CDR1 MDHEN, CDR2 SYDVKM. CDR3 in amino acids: CASDQGDTYEQYF. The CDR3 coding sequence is TGTGCCAGCGATCAGGGGGATACCTACGAGCAGTACTTC.

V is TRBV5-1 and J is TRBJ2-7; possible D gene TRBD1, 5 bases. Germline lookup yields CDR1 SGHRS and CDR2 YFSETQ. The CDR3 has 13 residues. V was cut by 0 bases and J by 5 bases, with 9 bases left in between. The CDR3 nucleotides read TGCGCCAGCAGCTTGGCCGGACACAACGAGCAGTACTTC. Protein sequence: CASSLAGHNEQYF.